This paragraph covers one T cell receptor beta chain sequence. Each CDR3 protein gets one entry in TCRdb, which reprocessed the 5' RACE reads and gives no DNA. Listed are roughly 420,000 distinct CDR3 sequences; about 7.1% falls within the top ten. This entry is derived from a study of T cells expressing NK-cell markers. The sequence came from a woman aged 18 to 75 in good health. Input material: blood T cells: a sorted CD56 or NKG2C T cell subset, CD4+ or CD8+ T cells, or bulk PBMC T cells (not recorded which).

CDR3 region: CASSQATGTDETPLHF. The chain uses TRBV4-1 and TRBJ1-6; TCRdb's assignment of TRBD1 cannot be checked, as there is no DNA. The V gene's germline CDR1 is MGHRA and CDR2 YSYEKL. The CDR3 consists of 16 residues.